This T cell receptor (beta chain) emerged from a study of cytomegalovirus exposure and HLA in healthy donors (dated by TCRdb to 2017 to 2019). Concerning the study at large: An earlier analysis of some 600 of the donors reported 276 Gb of sequence data and 95 million to 140 million unique TCR beta sequences obtained from around 180 million T cells. High-throughput TCR immunosequencing, statistical association of individual TCRs with disease status, and machine learning were combined to predict cytomegalovirus infection status. In an earlier analysis of 550 to 700 of the donors, high-throughput TCR beta sequencing was used to judge whether each TCR beta V gene segment behaved as functional or pseudogenic. All discovery cohort repertoires had been generated using a single sequencing platform. Genome-wide SNP genotypes for about 60% of the roughly 700 donors were used in a later genetic analysis, which treated that subset as a discovery cohort. To study patterns of TCR occurrence, a later analysis re-analyzed previously published TCR beta repertoires from 666 donors and added high-resolution HLA genotyping. Alongside the repertoire data, information on donor age, sex, ethnicity and CMV serostatus was compiled. The study was designed to test whether signatures of past pathogen exposure could be identified by cataloging public T cell receptors. Using immunosequencing, the study profiled T cell repertoires from 640 or so subjects and related those repertoires to cytomegalovirus serostatus. The number of donors typed differed by locus, with about 629-630 for A, B, C, DRB1 and DQB1, roughly 520 for DQA1, over 600 for DPA1, and 472 for DPB1. The genetic ancestry cluster associated with self-reported Caucasian donors included roughly four fifths of the 398 genotyped donors. Rather than using new phenotypic data, the later analysis identified candidate immune exposures from TCR beta sequences and from how often those sequences occurred across donors. Among 398 genotyped donors of the cohort, an average of roughly 240,000 unique TCR beta nucleotide sequences were sequenced per donor, about a sixth of them non-productive. Class I and class II HLA loci were covered by the typing at four-digit resolution. An early release covering roughly 580 HLA-typed donors comprised approximately 300 gigabases of sequencing data and around 80 million unique TCR sequences. In addition to the first cohort of 650 to 800 subjects, a separate validation cohort of 100 to 150 different subjects was used. Because of strong linkage in the cohort, a handful of DR-DQ haplotypes were treated as single units for association and clustering. General findings and caveats noted by the study authors: In a later analysis, some 17,000 TCR beta sequences were associated with specific HLA alleles at a false discovery rate of 0.05. Some IMGT-functional V segments, including TRBV6-2 and TRBV6-3, could not be distinguished by the 87-base-pair reads and were therefore excluded. Linkage disequilibrium might explain the correlated functional status among segregating V segments, but an unknown experimental factor could not be ruled out. A further reported finding was that TCR beta sequences accurately predicted the HLA-A and HLA-B alleles for most subjects in the first cohort. Only TCR beta chains were sequenced in this cohort, and the absence of alpha or paired-chain data limited detectable features. The sequencing pipeline was judged likely to have produced a cluster of highly shared sequence variants as a technical artifact. According to a later genetic analysis, donors in an Asian-associated ancestry cluster had fewer N-insertions in productive TCRs than the approximately 610-donor mean. In vitro tests confirmed that a few of the cytomegalovirus-associated TCR beta chains recognize cytomegalovirus antigens. Cytomegalovirus status was reported to be diagnosed by the classifier with high specificity and sensitivity in both the original and validation cohorts. Broadly in line with IMGT annotations, most TCR beta V segments showed up in productive rearrangements about 87% or about 30% of the time in an earlier analysis of 587 of the donors. For the cohort, immune exposure information was limited to CMV serostatus. When HLA alleles, especially DR and DQ, strongly co-occurred, attributing TCR associations to individual alleles was difficult. In a later analysis, TCR association rates were found to vary across HLA loci, with the most associated TCRs seen for DRB1 alleles and the fewest for HLA-C alleles. According to the authors, the approach could potentially be generalized to other disease states and immunological phenotypes. Most TCR sequences were seen in very few donors, while some public TCRs were found in many individuals. The presence/absence analyses assumed that sequencing depth was roughly uniform across donors, and that assumption may not be true. A later analysis found that most CMV-associated TCR beta chains appeared HLA-restricted, with HLA associations seemingly driven largely by CMV exposure. In a later analysis, several top co-occurrence clusters were reported to appear linked to parvovirus B19, influenza, CMV and Epstein-Barr virus. In a later analysis, HLA-associated TCR beta chains showed more clonal expansion and lower generation probabilities than non-associated chains that were equally common. The study listed 170 or so TCR beta chains as associated with cytomegalovirus. Some 16 rarely observed V segments, including chromosome 9 orphons, were excluded from the earlier analysis of some 590 of the donors because counts were too low. Because HLA typing was unavailable for some donors at each locus, only the typed subset was used in association tests. V-gene and J-gene trimming of TCR beta chains was associated with a missense DCLRE1C variant in a later genetic analysis, and the association was replicated in an independent cohort.

The CDR3 holds 15 amino acids from the cysteine to the phenylalanine. The kept DNA is CDR3 alone, 45 bases in frame from the first base. As encoded in the germline V gene, CDR1 is MNHNS while CDR2 is SASEGT. V and J lose 3 bases and 0 bases, and a span of 9 bases separates them. This clone was counted only a few times. Its specific antigen is unknown. Within one base of it there is no much larger clone, and no base qualities were kept. The cohort comprised hundreds of healthy bone marrow donors. Cohort members were all nominally healthy when sampled, although unrecorded immune exposures were likely present. The donor tested CMV seronegative, placing the donor among the 350 or so seronegative members of the cohort. A peripheral blood sample was collected from each donor, and TCR beta sequencing was performed on peripheral blood mononuclear cells. The Qiagen DNeasy Blood Extraction Kit was used to extract genomic DNA from the blood cell samples.

The protocol used for the library was the immunoSEQ multiplex PCR assay. The multiplex PCR relied on a mix of 60 forward primers for TCR Vbeta segments and 13 reverse primers for TCR Jbeta segments. The CDR3 region of rearranged TCR beta genes was amplified from genomic DNA with a multiplex PCR assay. On the Illumina HiSeq System, the amplified TCR beta libraries were sequenced as 87-base-pair reads. As for how the authors treated the data: A later analysis counted 75 million to 100 million unique TCR beta chains across the 500 to 850 repertoires, and around 9.9 million of these chains were shared by at least two donors. To remove PCR and sequencing errors, raw reads were error-corrected and collapsed into unique sequences using a nearest-neighbor algorithm that merged closely related sequences. To assign V, D and J gene segments, CDR3 sequences were aligned to IMGT reference sequences. For a sequence to be retained, at least a six-nucleotide match to both a V gene segment and a J gene segment was required. A rearrangement was called productive if the CDR3 had no stop codons and remained in frame with V and J, and every other rearrangement was called non-productive. CDR3 was defined according to IMGT convention as the region running from the second conserved V-encoded cysteine to the conserved J-encoded phenylalanine. The earlier analysis of 587 of the donors excluded sequences that lacked an unambiguous match to a single V gene segment. In an earlier analysis of around 600 of the donors, V segments were called functional above 56.7% productive rearrangements and were called segregating when the between-donor standard deviation exceeded 5%. To diagnose cytomegalovirus status from the catalog of TCR beta chain sequences, a statistical classification framework was built. V and J gene assignment, in a later analysis, came from comparing TCR nucleotide sequences with IMGT/GENE-DB human TR gene sequences. The TCRdist pipeline was used in a later analysis to assign CDR3 sequences and most-parsimonious VDJ recombination scenarios. In a later analysis, every TCR beta chain was defined by the combination of its CDR3 amino acid sequence and its V-gene family, and reads without a unique V-gene family were dropped. As a way to deal with suspected cross-contamination and a sequencing artifact, a later analysis dropped roughly 600 nucleotide sequences that were highly shared and had low generation probability. For each public chain, a later analysis derived a clonal expansion index from normalized ranks of inferred template counts within each repertoire. A later analysis computed generation probabilities with a VDJ recombination model fitted to out-of-frame rearrangements, and checked the results against IGoR. Hypergeometric tests were used in a later analysis to score TCR-TCR, TCR-HLA and TCR-CMV co-occurrence, with a repertoire-size bias correction applied to the TCR pairs. To estimate false discovery rates, a later analysis permuted the HLA or CMV assignments 20 times. In a later analysis, co-occurring TCRs were grouped with DBSCAN, and TCRdist sequence similarity was added when clustering was performed within HLA-allele-positive subsets. For co-occurrence clustering, repertoires with fewer than 30,000 or more than 120,000 public chains were excluded, along with 4 to 6 repertoires with anomalous nucleotide sharing. As stored in TCRdb, this immuneACCESS dataset retains in-frame rearrangements with V and J assigned. A fraction of the clones does not appear; measured against another copy, unresolved V genes explain less than half of the discrepancy, and the remainder lacks a known reason. V, J and clone size reflect that table, while D and trimming were determined from the DNA. The sample table lists 100,000 to 150,000 clones, approximately 82% of them with a count of one. The biggest ten clones account for 2.5% to 3% of the sample.

Sequencing was carried out using PBMCs. This chain joins TRBV6-1 to TRBJ2-1; TRBD1 is a possible D gene, resting on 6 matching bases. The receptor comes from a boy aged 2 to 9 in good health and CMV-seronegative. For the CDR3, the sequence is CASSDGQSSYNEQFF. The nucleotide sequence reads as follows: TGTGCCAGCAGTGACGGACAGAGCTCCTACAATGAGCAGTTCTTC.